Included here is one TCR beta chain sequence, with context. This sample is drawn from a study of blood T cell repertoires in COVID-19. Study-level information: In each case, the material was cDNA or gDNA derived from T cells, B-cell-depleted T cells, or PBMCs.

The table came from immunoSEQ multiplex PCR; TCRdb's copy has only in-frame clones and leaves some out. Of some 220,000 clones in the sample, approximately 90% are singletons; the top ten hold under 4%. Those who participated ranged in age from roughly 18 to 90 years and resided in about 24 US areas. Trimming cost V 1 base and J 8 bases, with 5 bases left between them. The CDR3 is 12 amino acids. Germline V gene sequence: CDR1 SGHNT, CDR2 YENEEA. Sequencing was done on a sample of PBMCs or T cells enriched from blood (not recorded which). The receptor was derived from a woman between 18 and 29 years old in a cohort exposed to, infected with or recovered from COVID-19 (not recorded which). The chain combines TRBV11-3 with TRBJ1-4, with unresolved D. The CDR3 coding sequence is TGTGCCAGCAGCTTAGGAGAAGAAAAACTGTTTTTT. Amino acid sequence: CASSLGEEKLFF. Filled out from reference TRBV11-3 and TRBJ1-4, the complete variable domain reads EAGVVQSPRYKIIEKKQPVAFWCNPISGHNTLYWYLQNLGQGPELLIRYENEEAVDDSQLPKDRFSAERLKGVDSTLKIQPAELGDSAVYLCASSLGEEKLFFGSGTQLSVL.